The next 26 T cell receptor beta chains were all read from a single sample in a study of blood T cell repertoires in COVID-19 (dated by TCRdb to 2018 to 2021). The library was generated by the immunoSEQ multiplex PCR assay. The immuneACCESS repertoire file appears here via TCRdb, limited to in-frame rearrangements. These files lack a portion of the clones; in checked studies, under half of the deficit traces to unresolved V genes, and the cause of the others is not known. This sample lists under 150,000 clones; 80% to 90% were detected once. Together, the top ten hold roughly 8.3% of the sample. The sample taken for sequencing was peripheral blood. These receptors originate from a human donor with acute or convalescent COVID-19. The donor label of this sample is uncertain.

The V and J genes are TRBV12-5 and TRBJ1-1; TRBD1 agrees at 7 bases. Trimming cost V 6 bases and J 0 bases; bases outside gene matches: 4. Germline loops: CDR1 LGHNT, CDR2 FRNRAP. This CDR3 has 14 residues. The CDR3 spells CASGTDRVNTEAFF. Written as DNA, the CDR3 is TGTGCTAGTGGAACCGACAGGGTGAACACTGAAGCTTTCTTT.

V and J are TRBV3-1 (or the pseudogene TRBV3-2) and TRBJ2-1; D perhaps matches TRBD1 (5 bases). Germline V gene data show CDR1 as LGHDT and CDR2 as YNNKEL (reference sequence). V gave up 1 base and J gave up 8 bases, with 15 bases separating them. The CDR3 contains 15 residues. The CDR3 DNA sequence: TGTGCCAGCAGCCAAGTTAGCAGGGCAGGGTATGAGCAGTTCTTC. Amino acid sequence: CASSQVSRAGYEQFF.

The sample holds one count of this clone. The chain employs TRBV2 and TRBJ1-3; D gene unclear. V was clipped by 8 bases and J by 1 base, with 9 bases between them. This CDR3 contains 13 residues. CDR1 and CDR2 from the germline V gene are SNHLY and FYNNEI. This chain's CDR3 is CASALASGNTIYF. The CDR3 DNA reads TGTGCCAGCGCTTTGGCTTCTGGAAACACCATATATTTT.

The rearrangement uses TRBV19 and TRBJ2-2; 11 bases are a match to TRBD1. With V trimmed by 5 bases and J by 6 bases, 8 bases remained unmatched. The CDR3 spans 16 residues. Germline CDR1 is LNHDA and CDR2 is SQIVND (reference sequence). CDR3: CASSPSDRGPAGELFF. DNA of the CDR3: TGTGCCAGTAGTCCCTCGGACAGGGGGCCGGCCGGGGAGCTGTTTTTT. The full variable domain, in which reference TRBV19 and TRBJ2-2 provide the parts outside the CDR3, is DGGITQSPKYLFRKEGQNVTLSCEQNLNHDAMYWYRQDPGQGLRLIYYSQIVNDFQKGDIAEGYSVSREKKESFPLTVTSAQKNPTAFYLCASSPSDRGPAGELFFGEGSRLTVL.

This chain connects TRBV30 to TRBJ1-2; D is undetermined. Germline V gene sequence: CDR1 GTSNPN, CDR2 SVGIG (reference sequence). The ends were cut back, 3 bases at V and 8 bases at J, with 19 bases in the middle. The CDR3 runs 14 residues. CDR3 loop: CAWRDLIVGGGYTF. CDR3 sequence (DNA): TGTGCCTGGAGGGACTTGATTGTTGGAGGAGGCTACACCTTC.

This chain joins TRBV7-9 and TRBJ1-1, with TRBD1 identical over 7 bases. With 1 base clipped from V and 5 bases from J, the junction kept 7 bases outside the gene matches. Germline lookup yields CDR1 SEHNR and CDR2 FQNEAQ (reference sequence). The length of the CDR3 is 15 residues. The CDR3 is CASSLGTGVPTEAFF. CDR3 coding DNA: TGTGCCAGCAGCTTAGGGACAGGCGTACCAACTGAAGCTTTCTTT.

This clone appeared a single time. Written as DNA, the CDR3 is TGTGCCAGTATGGCCGGGACAGGGGGAGGCGGGGAGCTGTTTTTT. Translation gives CASMAGTGGGGELFF. The V and J genes are TRBV19 and TRBJ2-2; 11 bases match TRBD1. The CDR3 loop spans 15 amino acids. Losses at the gene ends were 7 bases for V and 7 bases for J; bases not matched to a gene: 8. CDR1 and CDR2 from the germline V gene are LNHDA and SQIVND (reference sequence).

The CDR3 nucleotides read TGTGCCAGCAGTTTATTGGCTAGCGGGGCCTACGAGCAGTACTTC. Translation gives CASSLLASGAYEQYF. V gene TRBV27 combines with J gene TRBJ2-7; 9 positions agree with TRBD2. The CDR3 length is 15 residues. With V trimmed by 1 base and J by 2 bases, 3 bases remained unmatched. Germline V gene data show CDR1 as MNHEY and CDR2 as SMNVEV (reference sequence).

The chain joins TRBV7-9 to TRBJ1-1, with unresolved D. Germline lookup yields CDR1 SEHNR and CDR2 FQNEAQ (reference sequence). V was shortened by 2 bases and J by 2 bases, with 9 bases between the two germline ends. CDR3 length: 14 amino acids. The CDR3 spells CASSLYGSNTEAFF. CDR3 coding DNA: TGTGCCAGCAGCTTATACGGGAGTAACACTGAAGCTTTCTTT.

The CDR3 nucleotides read TGCGCCAGCAGCCAAGACGCGGGGGGGCCAAACACAGATACGCAGTATTTT. Its protein is CASSQDAGGPNTDTQYF. The chain has TRBV4-1 and TRBJ2-3; TRBD2 matches at 9 bases. Losses at the gene ends were 0 bases for V and 2 bases for J; bases not matched to a gene: 6. This CDR3 is 17 amino acids long. The germline V gene encodes CDR1 MGHRA and CDR2 YSYEKL.

The chain links TRBV28 to TRBJ1-2, with a weak D call TRBD1 (5 bases). CDR3 length: 16 amino acids. V was trimmed by 2 bases and J by 4 bases, leaving 17 bases between them. Germline-derived CDR1 and CDR2 are MDHEN and SYDVKM. The CDR3 region is CASSLLSAVGGYGYTF. The CDR3 region has the DNA TGTGCCAGCAGTTTACTCTCGGCAGTCGGGGGCTATGGCTACACCTTC.

In nucleotides, the CDR3 is TGTGCCTGGAGTCTTGCTGGAAACACCATATATTTT. This gives the protein CAWSLAGNTIYF. The rearrangement links TRBV30 to TRBJ1-3; D uncertain. Trimming took 2 bases from V and 2 from J, leaving 4 bases between them. CDR3 length: 12 residues. Germline CDR1 and CDR2: GTSNPN and SVGIG (reference sequence). The full variable domain, rest sourced from reference TRBV30 and TRBJ1-3, is SQTIHQWPATLVQPVGSPLSLECTVEGTSNPNLYWYRQAAGRGLQLLFYSVGIGQISSEVPQNLSASRPQDRQFILSSKKLLLSDSGFYLCAWSLAGNTIYFGEGSWLTVV.

V and J are TRBV19 and TRBJ2-3; TRBD2 is a possible D gene (5 bases). The CDR3 covers 15 residues. Germline V gene data show CDR1 as LNHDA and CDR2 as SQIVND (reference sequence). V was pared by 7 bases and J by 0 bases, with 14 bases between. The DNA of the CDR3 is TGTGCCAGTAAAGAGCGGTGGCAGAGCACAGATACGCAGTATTTT. Translating it yields CASKERWQSTDTQYF.

This clone was seen only a few times. This chain joins TRBV4-1 and TRBJ1-1; perhaps TRBD1 as D (5 bases). V shed 1 base and J shed 11 bases, with 17 bases lying between them. This CDR3 has 14 amino acids. Germline assignment: CDR1 MGHRA and CDR2 YSYEKL. CDR3 sequence reads: CASSQAGGAGRAFF. As DNA, the CDR3 is TGCGCCAGCAGCCAAGCCGGAGGGGCGGGTCGGGCTTTCTTT.

This clone was seen once. In DNA form, the CDR3 reads TGTGCCAGCAGCTCCCACCCCCGGAACACCATATATTTT. Translated, it gives CASSSHPRNTIYF. The chain joins TRBV7-2 to TRBJ1-3; D remains unclear. V gave up 4 bases and J gave up 7 bases, with 11 bases separating them. The CDR3 totals 13 residues. Germline assignment: CDR1 SGHTA and CDR2 FQGNSA.

The V and J genes are TRBV30 and TRBJ2-2; TRBD2 matches 8 bases. After removal of 3 bases from V and 7 bases from J, the junction contained 10 bases not matched to a gene. CDR1 GTSNPN and CDR2 SVGIG come from the germline V gene (reference sequence). There are 15 residues in the CDR3. The CDR3 sequence: CAWSPRTSFLGELFF. Written as DNA, the CDR3 is TGTGCCTGGAGCCCTCGGACTAGCTTTCTCGGGGAGCTGTTTTTT.

The chain carries TRBV27 and TRBJ1-1; TRBD1 aligns across 8 bases. The V segment lost 5 bases and the J segment 5 bases; nucleotides outside the gene matches: 7. This CDR3 contains 14 residues. The germline gives CDR1 MNHEY, CDR2 SMNVEV (reference sequence). Here the CDR3 DNA reads TGTGCCAGCAGTGACAGGGGTACCGGTACTGAAGCTTTCTTT. Its translation is CASSDRGTGTEAFF.

The chain uses TRBV24-1 and TRBJ2-1, with TRBD1 as a possible D gene (6 bases). V lost 2 bases to trimming and J lost 11 bases, with 6 bases between them. CDR1 and CDR2 from the germline V gene are KGHDR and SFDVKD. The CDR3 has 11 amino acids. The CDR3 region has the DNA TGTGCCACCAGTGATTGGGGGCAGCAGTTCTTC. Amino acids: CATSDWGQQFF.

The V call is TRBV5-1, the J call TRBJ1-2; maybe TRBD1 (6 bases). CDR1 SGHRS and CDR2 YFSETQ come from the germline V gene. Between the trimmed V and J ends, which lost 4 bases and 5 bases, there was a span of 15 bases. The CDR3 runs 14 residues. CDR3 nucleotide sequence: TGCGCCAGCAGCGCGGACAGCGGTGGGTATGGCTACACCTTC. Protein sequence: CASSADSGGYGYTF.

A remark on this clone: The sample contains more than one DNA sequence encoding this CDR3. The chain employs TRBV3-1 (or the pseudogene TRBV3-2) and TRBJ2-1; the D gene is possibly TRBD2 (6 bases). This CDR3 has 12 amino acids. Trimming stripped 4 bases from V and 9 bases from J, with 10 bases between. Germline V gene sequence: CDR1 LGHDT, CDR2 YNNKEL (reference sequence). In nucleotides, the CDR3 is TGTGCCAGCAGCCCTAGGAGGGGTGAGCAGTTCTTC. It yields the protein CASSPRRGEQFF.

The V and J genes are TRBV30 and TRBJ1-3; D is possibly TRBD1 (6 bases). CDR3 length: 14 amino acids. Germline V gene sequence: CDR1 GTSNPN, CDR2 SVGIG (reference sequence). The V end was cut by 7 bases, the J end by 0 bases, with 13 bases between. CDR3 amino acids: CASPGHSSGNTIYF. In DNA form, the CDR3 reads TGTGCCTCCCCGGGACACTCCTCTGGAAACACCATATATTTT. Variable domain in full (rest from reference TRBV30 and TRBJ1-3): SQTIHQWPATLVQPVGSPLSLECTVEGTSNPNLYWYRQAAGRGLQLLFYSVGIGQISSEVPQNLSASRPQDRQFILSSKKLLLSDSGFYLCASPGHSSGNTIYFGEGSWLTVV.

In DNA form, the CDR3 reads TGTGCCAGTAGTATAGTCCGTAGCGGGGGTACTACAAAGGCTGAGCAGTTCTTC. It encodes CASSIVRSGGTTKAEQFF. This chain connects TRBV19 to TRBJ2-1; 9 bases agree with TRBD2. The CDR3 runs to 18 residues. CDR1 LNHDA and CDR2 SQIVND come from the germline V gene (reference sequence). The junction had 16 bases not matched to a gene; V was cut back by 1 base and J by 9 bases. Full variable domain (outside the CDR3, taken from reference TRBV19 and TRBJ2-1): DGGITQSPKYLFRKEGQNVTLSCEQNLNHDAMYWYRQDPGQGLRLIYYSQIVNDFQKGDIAEGYSVSREKKESFPLTVTSAQKNPTAFYLCASSIVRSGGTTKAEQFFGPGTRLTVL.

The V and J genes are TRBV5-8 and TRBJ1-5; D not resolved. Trimming cost V 2 bases and J 1 base, with 10 bases left between them. The CDR3 is 15 residues long. Germline-derived CDR1 and CDR2 are SGHTS and YDEGEE. CDR3 sequence: CASSLGRSSNQPQHF. DNA of the CDR3: TGTGCCAGCAGCTTAGGAAGGAGCAGCAATCAGCCCCAGCATTTT. Full variable domain (missing parts from reference TRBV5-8 and TRBJ1-5): EAGVTQSPTHLIKTRGQQATLRCSPISGHTSVYWYQQALGLGLQFLLWYDEGEERNRGNFPPRFSGRQFPNYSSELNVNALELEDSALYLCASSLGRSSNQPQHFGDGTRLSIL.

The chain's CDR3 is CASSQVMNTEAFF. In nucleotides, the CDR3 is TGTGCCAGCAGCCAAGTCATGAACACTGAAGCTTTCTTT. The gene calls are TRBV3-1 (or the pseudogene TRBV3-2) and TRBJ1-1; no clear D. This CDR3 comprises 13 residues. CDR1 and CDR2 (germline): LGHDT, YNNKEL (reference sequence). V dropped 1 base and J dropped 0 bases, with 3 bases sitting between them.

This CDR3 is CSVKLEGARTEAFF. The CDR3 DNA sequence: TGCAGCGTTAAATTAGAGGGGGCTCGGACTGAAGCTTTCTTT. V gene TRBV29-1 combines with J gene TRBJ1-1; 7 nucleotides match TRBD1. V trimming: 5 bases; J trimming: 5 bases; junction bases outside the gene matches: 11. Germline CDR1 and CDR2: SQVTM and ANQGSEA. This CDR3 comprises 14 residues. Using reference TRBV29-1 and TRBJ1-1 for the parts outside the CDR3, the full variable domain is SAVISQKPSRDICQRGTSLTIQCQVDSQVTMMFWYRQQPGQSLTLIATANQGSEATYESGFVIDKFPISRPNLTFSTLTVSNMSPEDSSIYLCSVKLEGARTEAFFGQGTRLTVV.

The chain couples TRBV9 to TRBJ2-6; TRBD1 matches at 8 bases. This CDR3 is 18 amino acids long. Germline V gene sequence: CDR1 SGDLS, CDR2 YYNGEE. The ends lost 0 bases at V and 2 bases at J; junction bases unmatched: 7. The CDR3 sequence: CASSVEGRGRAGANVLTF. The CDR3 DNA is TGTGCCAGCAGCGTAGAAGGCAGGGGGCGTGCTGGGGCCAACGTCCTGACTTTC.